The present entry profiles one T cell receptor (beta chain) with its context. Its cognate antigen has yet to be identified. The input lacks base qualities; no much larger clone sits a single base away. This specimen comes from a study of Ad26.COV2.S vaccination and SARS-CoV-2 variants (dated by TCRdb to 2020 to 2022). Broadly, across the study: Vaccine-arm donors came from COV1001, a multicentre, randomized, double-blind, placebo-controlled phase I-IIa trial of Ad26.COV2.S in healthy adults. Ad26.COV2.S was administered intramuscularly at a dose of 5x10^10 or 1x10^11 viral particles, either as one shot or as two shots given 56 days apart. Trial participants were randomized into five groups of five, in which low-dose or high-dose Ad26.COV2.S was given once or twice, or placebo was given on both occasions. Investigators remained blinded to trial group allocation during experiments and outcome assessment. A total of 32 samples were included in the TCR-sequenced set, comprising around 19 Ad26.COV2.S vaccine recipients, 5 placebo recipients and 8 SARS-CoV-2 convalescent individuals. TCRbeta repertoire sequencing was used to assess the specificity and breadth of SARS-CoV-2-reactive T cell receptors after Ad26.COV2.S vaccination.

Including cysteine and phenylalanine, the CDR3 has 14 amino acids. Of all the DNA, just the CDR3 is kept, 42 bases in frame from base 1. V drops 4 bases and J drops 4 bases, leaving 13 bases in between. CDR1 and CDR2 are drawn from the germline V gene: MNHEY, SVGAGI. The sample's treatment or condition, from its label and the paper: over 15 received Ad26.COV2.S at low or high dose, single or two shots; 5 received placebo; per-sample allocation not given. For vaccine and placebo recipients, the sequenced repertoires came from samples collected on day 63 after the first injection. Between 29 July and 7 August 2020, Cohort 1b enrolled around 24 adults aged 18-55 years at one site in Boston, USA. Ad26.COV2.S was a replication-incompetent adenovirus type 26 vector that expressed a prefusion-stabilized SARS-CoV-2 spike protein derived from the original Wuhan strain. The immunoSEQ Assay was used to sequence TCRbeta CDR3 regions. After extraction, genomic DNA underwent amplification by bias-controlled multiplex PCR, followed by high-throughput sequencing. The authors' analysis ran thus. To quantify the absolute abundance of every unique TCRbeta CDR3 region, sequences were collapsed and filtered. T cell fraction was estimated by normalizing TCRbeta template counts to usable DNA, with usable DNA measured through amplification of reference genes found in all nucleated cells. Repertoire TCRs were annotated as SARS-CoV-2-specific by exact matching of V gene, CDR3 amino acid sequence and J gene to a known reactive TCR set. MIRA supplied the reference SARS-CoV-2 TCR set, which was filtered for enrichment in COVID-19-positive ImmuneCODE repertoires so that public or cross-reactive TCRs were removed. Using the MIRA antigens, annotated TCRs were further analysed by specific ORF or by position within an ORF. Breadth was defined as the number of annotated unique rearrangements divided by the total number of unique productive rearrangements, and depth was defined as the summed frequency of the annotated unique rearrangements. Group comparisons of TCR breadth used two-sided Wilcoxon rank-sum tests. What TCRdb holds here is the immuneACCESS table cut down to in-frame rearrangements. Part of the clones is not present; checked against another copy, under half of the missing clones reflect an unresolved V gene, and the others are unexplained. D and trimming come from the DNA, and the V and J calls and clone size come from that table. The table for this sample lists a few hundred thousand clones; 89% of them were counted only once. 1.9% of the sample goes to the ten largest clones.

Overall study outcomes, separate from this receptor: The study was not powered for comparison of responses between vaccine doses or regimens. Vaccine and placebo recipients had similar non-spike TCR breadth, a finding consistent with the vaccine containing only spike. According to the authors, total T cell responses may have been underestimated by the TCR breadth and depth analyses. Spike-specific TCR breadth was higher in Ad26.COV2.S recipients than in placebo recipients (P = 0.0014). After vaccination, substantial breadth of spike-specific CD8+ and CD4+ T cell responses was reported.

This TCR derives from a person between 18 and 65 years old who received the Ad26.COV2.S COVID-19 vaccine or a placebo. The sequenced sample was peripheral blood, obtained in a trial of Ad26.COV2.S vaccine versus placebo. Here the chain combines TRBV6-5 and TRBJ1-2; the D gene assignment is ambiguous. The DNA sequence is TGTGCCAGCAGTTCCGTCGGCCTGGGCTATGGCTACACCTTC. This sequence encodes CASSSVGLGYGYTF.